Here is one TCR beta chain with its context. Antigen unknown. With 3 bases removed from V and 8 bases from J, the gap between germline ends came to 16 bases. There are 14 residues in the CDR3. This record comes from a study of blood T cells in healthy people across ages. Looking at the study overall: Template-switching capture recovered about one barcoded beta molecule per two T cells.

A second PCR, run for about 7 to 11 cycles, used a sample-barcoded 5' primer plus a J-beta primer mix. Every sample gave at least 3 million paired-end reads containing CDR3. TCRdb re-derived calls from the 5' RACE reads in MiXCR, one entry per CDR3 protein. This sample has about 1.1 million distinct CDR3 sequences, with roughly two fifths found just once. Study results and caveats: Across the age range, TCR beta diversity per million T cells fell in a roughly linear way.

Specimen: blood. The receptor's source is a man aged 18 to 29 in good health. V gene TRBV12-3 or TRBV12-4 combines with J gene TRBJ1-2; D remains unclear. The CDR3 region is CASSFGPNQQGYTF. The CDR3 nucleotides read TGTGCCAGCAGTTTCGGACCGAACCAACAGGGCTACACCTTC.